This T cell receptor (beta chain) appears in the sequencing data of a study of cytomegalovirus exposure and HLA in healthy donors. Study-level findings and limits: A highly shared variant cluster was judged a likely technical artifact. TCR beta V segments were, for the most part, productive about 87% or about 30% of the time in an earlier analysis.

This clone appeared a few times. Its antigen is not identified. Every donor was a healthy person donating bone marrow. With 60 Vbeta and 13 Jbeta primers, the PCR was carried out. Generated by immunoSEQ multiplex PCR, the TCRdb table keeps only in-frame clones and is missing some. In the table there are around 220,000 clones, approximately 70% of which are singletons. This CDR3 has 14 residues. Trimming cost V 0 bases and J 6 bases; bases outside gene matches: 2. Germline V gene sequence: CDR1 SGHAT, CDR2 FQNNGV. This chain connects TRBV11-2 to TRBJ2-1; 7 nucleotides match TRBD2. The sequence was obtained from a young woman in good health and CMV-seronegative. Material: PBMCs. CDR3 nucleotide sequence: TGTGCCAGCAGCTTAGAGGGAGGGGTCAATGAGCAGTTCTTC. Translated, it gives CASSLEGGVNEQFF.